One T cell receptor beta chain is described in this entry. Germline V CDR1 and CDR2: SGHDT, YYEEEE. V lost 4 bases, J lost 4 bases, and 10 bases lay in between. The CDR3 has 13 amino acids. The source of the sample is a study of blood T cell repertoires in COVID-19. Libraries were prepared by immunoSEQ multiplex PCR; TCRdb keeps only in-frame clonotypes and omits some of them. The sample gives under 250,000 clones, about four fifths of which show up once; around 4.4% is in the top ten. This sequence joins TRBV5-6 and TRBJ2-3; D is undetermined. The source is a man aged 50 to 59 with active or convalescent COVID-19. The sample taken for sequencing was peripheral blood. CDR3 coding DNA: TGTGCCAGCAGCCGCCCGGGTGCAGATACGCAGTATTTT. Amino acid sequence: CASSRPGADTQYF.